The clone carrying this TCR beta chain was detected a few times. Its specificity is unknown. There are 14 residues in the CDR3. Germline V gene data show CDR1 as DFQATT and CDR2 as SNEGSKA (reference sequence). The V gene lost 6 bases and the J gene lost 6 bases, with 18 bases spanning the gap. Then a second PCR, running roughly 6 to 12 cycles, was carried out with a sample-barcoded 5' primer and a J-beta primer mix. TCRdb reprocessed the 5' RACE reads via MiXCR and lists one record per CDR3 protein. The repertoire consists of about 630,000 distinct CDR3 sequences, with about 21% occurring once and the leading ten covering roughly 3.6%. These data belong to a study of blood T cells in healthy people across ages. Study results and limitations: Fewer expanded clones and more diversity marked long-lived versus aged donors.

The sample providers were healthy Caucasian people from Russia, aged roughly 6 to 95. This sequence was found in a man between 65 and 79 years old in good health. Sequencing input: blood. V gene TRBV20-1 combines with J gene TRBJ2-1; TRBD2 might be the D (5 bases). The CDR3 bases are TGCAGTGCCGACACTAGAAACTCGGGCAATGAGCAGTTCTTC. Translation: CSADTRNSGNEQFF.